The 15 T cell receptor beta chains below all came from one sample that was sequenced in a study of OX40 agonist ivuxolimab in advanced cancers. The table came from immunoSEQ multiplex PCR; TCRdb's copy has only in-frame clones and leaves some out. The table has tens of thousands of clones, nearly 90% seen once; the top ten hold under 0.35%. The sequencing used CD4+ or CD8+ T cells sorted from blood, collected in a trial of the OX40 agonist ivuxolimab. These TCRs come from an adult with an advanced solid tumor such as melanoma, head and neck, liver or kidney cancer.

Note on this clone: A read error may account for a junction end that differs from germline. The chain joins TRBV7-7 to TRBJ2-2; D may match TRBD1 or TRBD2 (5 bases each). The germline V gene encodes CDR1 SSHAT and CDR2 FNYEAQ (reference sequence). CDR3 length: 18 amino acids. CDR3 in amino acids: CASSLDVTRARESGELFF. Here the CDR3 DNA reads TGTGCTAGCAGCTTAGACGTTACGAGGGCCAGGGAGAGCGGGGAGCTGTTTTTT.

This chain joins TRBV18 and TRBJ2-7; D unclear. Trimming pared 2 bases from V and 6 bases from J, leaving 11 bases between. The CDR3 totals 13 residues. Germline V gene lookup returns CDR1 KGHSH and CDR2 LQKENI. The CDR3: CASSPTLSPEQYF. CDR3 coding DNA: TGTGCCAGCTCACCAACCTTGAGTCCCGAGCAGTACTTC.

The V and J genes are TRBV29-1 and TRBJ2-2, with no clear D. CDR1 and CDR2 from the germline V gene are SQVTM and ANQGSEA. Trimming stripped 7 bases from V and 5 bases from J, with 8 bases between. The CDR3 length is 11 residues. This chain's CDR3 is CSGQVTGELFF. The CDR3 DNA follows: TGCAGCGGCCAAGTTACCGGGGAGCTGTTTTTT.

The chain links TRBV5-4 to TRBJ1-2, with D perhaps matching TRBD1 (5 bases). Between the trimmed V and J ends, which lost 0 bases and 8 bases, there was a span of 14 bases. Germline loops: CDR1 SGHNT, CDR2 YYREEE (reference sequence). The CDR3 is made up of 14 amino acids. The CDR3 bases are TGTGCCAGCAGCTTGGGTCCGGGGGTTCAAGGCTACACCTTC. Its protein product is CASSLGPGVQGYTF.

V is TRBV11-1 and J is TRBJ1-2; 8 bases map to TRBD1. The J segment lost 9 bases and the V segment lost 5 bases, leaving 11 bases of the junction unmatched. The CDR3 is 14 residues long. CDR1 and CDR2 (germline): SGHAT, FQDESV (reference sequence). In DNA form, the CDR3 reads TGTGCCAGCAGCACAACGCAGGGGGCTTCGAGCTACACCTTC. Its translation: CASSTTQGASSYTF.

This clone was recorded a few times. The chain joins TRBV28 to TRBJ2-2; a weak D match, TRBD2 (5 bases). In germline, CDR1 is MDHEN, CDR2 SYDVKM. The CDR3 spans 13 residues. V was pared by 11 bases and J by 0 bases, with 10 bases between. In DNA, the CDR3 is TGTGCCGGGGAGTCCTCGAACACCGGGGAGCTGTTTTTT. Its protein is CAGESSNTGELFF.

The chain is built from TRBV7-2 and TRBJ2-1, with TRBD2 matching over 10 bases. The CDR3 spans 15 residues. Germline values: CDR1 SGHTA, CDR2 FQGNSA. The V gene end was trimmed by 3 bases and the J gene end by 7 bases; junction bases not matched to a gene: 6. The CDR3 region is CASSFPLAGVNEQFF. The CDR3 DNA reads TGTGCCAGCAGCTTCCCGCTAGCGGGGGTTAATGAGCAGTTCTTC.

The chain combines TRBV28 with TRBJ2-7, with 7 nucleotides matching TRBD2. Germline trimming cut 3 bases from V and 3 bases from J; bases unmatched to any gene: 8. Germline lookup yields CDR1 MDHEN and CDR2 SYDVKM. The CDR3 is 15 residues long. The CDR3 DNA sequence: TGTGCCAGCAGTTTGGCCCAGCGGGATGTCTACGAGCAGTACTTC. Protein: CASSLAQRDVYEQYF.

This clone has just one count. The chain combines TRBV30 with TRBJ1-1; no firm D call. This CDR3 is built from 14 residues. V was cut by 1 base and J by 2 bases, with 11 bases left in between. Germline CDR1 and CDR2: GTSNPN and SVGIG (reference sequence). For the CDR3, the DNA is TGTGCCTGGAGTGCTTCGGGTGAAAACACTGAAGCTTTCTTT. Encoded protein: CAWSASGENTEAFF.

This clone was observed a single time. The chain links TRBV30 to TRBJ1-4; D perhaps matches TRBD1 (6 bases). Trimming removed 2 bases from V and 12 bases from J, with 19 bases in between. CDR1 and CDR2 from the germline V gene are GTSNPN and SVGIG (reference sequence). This CDR3 region has 14 residues. DNA for the CDR3: TGTGCCTGGAGTCTCACAGGGACTCCAAAGGAACTGTTTTTT. It translates to CAWSLTGTPKELFF.

The CDR3 nucleotides read TGTGCCAGCAGCCTTGACCGGGACTCCTACAATGAGCAGTTCTTC. Translating gives CASSLDRDSYNEQFF. V usage is TRBV11-2 and J usage is TRBJ2-1; tentative D call: TRBD2 (5 bases). The CDR3 sequence is 15 residues long. Germline V gene sequence: CDR1 SGHAT, CDR2 FQNNGV. Trimming shortened V by 5 bases and J by 0 bases, and 11 bases separated the two germline ends.

This clone was recorded only once. CDR3 in amino acids: CASSQGVATHQETQYF. CDR3 DNA: TGTGCCAGCAGCCAAGGAGTCGCCACGCACCAAGAGACCCAGTACTTC. This chain joins TRBV4-2 and TRBJ2-5; D uncertain. Per the germline V gene, CDR1 is LGHNA and CDR2 is YNFKEQ. V was clipped by 1 base and J by 0 bases, with 12 bases between them. The CDR3 runs to 16 residues.

There are a few counts of this clone. The J gene is TRBJ1-5, the V gene TRBV2; D perhaps matches TRBD1 (5 bases). This CDR3 is built from 12 residues. CDR1 is SNHLY, CDR2 FYNNEI, per germline. V lost 4 bases and J lost 5, with 6 bases in between. The CDR3 DNA reads TGTGCCAGCAGTGGGGGGTATCAGCCCCAGCATTTT. Its translation is CASSGGYQPQHF. Full variable domain (outside the CDR3, taken from reference TRBV2 and TRBJ1-5): EPEVTQTPSHQVTQMGQEVILRCVPISNHLYFYWYRQILGQKVEFLVSFYNNEISEKSEIFDDQFSVERPDGSNFTLKIRSTKLEDSAMYFCASSGGYQPQHFGDGTRLSIL.

The chain joins TRBV6-1 to TRBJ2-5; weak D call: TRBD2 (5 bases). Germline CDR1 is MNHNS and CDR2 is SASEGT. V gave up 0 bases and J gave up 7 bases, with 9 bases separating them. The CDR3 has 13 amino acids. The CDR3 DNA follows: TGTGCCAGCAGTGAAGCCCCCCGGGGGACCCAGTACTTC. Protein: CASSEAPRGTQYF.

DNA for the CDR3: TGTGCCAGCAGGGGGACAGGGGGCAGTGAGCAGTTCTTC. It encodes CASRGTGGSEQFF. The chain uses TRBV6-1 and TRBJ2-1; 12 bases align to TRBD1. CDR3 length: 13 amino acids. The V gene's germline CDR1 is MNHNS and CDR2 SASEGT. V was pared by 6 bases and J by 9 bases, with 3 bases of the junction left unmatched.